This T cell receptor (beta chain) was documented in a study of blood T cell repertoires in COVID-19. Study details: The study drew acute and convalescent COVID-19 samples from the United States, Italy and Spain. From T cells, B-cell-depleted T cells, or PBMCs came the material, which was cDNA or gDNA.

Trimming took 2 bases from V and 8 from J; bases not matched to a gene: 1. From germline, CDR1 is MDHEN and CDR2 SYDVKM. The CDR3 contains 14 residues. Enrolment of Seattle patients took place during active infection, and they were followed longitudinally. The protocol was immunoSEQ multiplex PCR, while the TCRdb copy is restricted to in-frame clones and leaves out a portion. The sample holds around 310,000 clones, 75% to 95% seen once. The chain has TRBV28 and TRBJ1-6; 9 nucleotides align to TRBD1. This TCR derives from a woman aged 30 to 39 with COVID-19, enrolled during active disease. Sequenced material: peripheral blood. CDR3 protein: CASSLGTGYSPLHF. CDR3 coding DNA: TGTGCCAGCAGTTTAGGGACAGGGTATTCACCCCTCCACTTT.